This entry lists 13 T cell receptor beta chains sequenced from one sample in a study of beta chain features in type 1 diabetes. TCRB transcripts that were expressed got sequenced, as all of the isolated RNA had been reverse transcribed. Data came from immunoSEQ multiplex PCR; TCRdb stores just in-frame clones and leaves some out. The sample has around 310,000 clones; approximately 11% are singletons. The specimen sequenced was naive CD4+ T cells from blood. These receptors all come from a woman younger than 45 in good health.

The V call is TRBV29-1, the J call TRBJ1-5; no definite D call. Germline loops: CDR1 SQVTM, CDR2 ANQGSEA. The V and J ends lost 4 bases and 2 bases respectively, with 6 bases between them. The length of the CDR3 is 12 residues. CDR3 DNA sequence: TGCAGCGTTGGGGCAGGCAATCAGCCCCAGCATTTT. It translates to CSVGAGNQPQHF.

This clone was counted a few times. V usage is TRBV6-6 and J usage is TRBJ2-1; 9 bases align to TRBD2. The CDR3 covers 16 residues. CDR1 is MNHNY and CDR2 is SVGAGI in the germline V gene (reference sequence). The ends lost 0 bases at V and 12 bases at J; junction bases unmatched: 12. The DNA for the CDR3 is TGTGCCAGCAGTTACTCCGCGACTAGCGGTGTGACGGGGCAGTTCTTC. Its translation: CASSYSATSGVTGQFF.

This clone appeared a few times. V usage is TRBV28 and J usage is TRBJ2-1; D is ambiguous. The CDR3 consists of 13 residues. Trimming removed 5 bases from V and 2 bases from J, with 7 bases in between. Germline CDR1 and CDR2: MDHEN and SYDVKM. As DNA, the CDR3 is TGTGCCAGCAGTCCCCAGGCCTACAATGAGCAGTTCTTC. Protein product: CASSPQAYNEQFF.

V gene TRBV10-3 combines with J gene TRBJ2-7; the match to TRBD2 covers 7 bases. Germline V lookup: CDR1 ENHRY, CDR2 SYGVKD. The CDR3 has 13 residues. The V and J ends lost 7 bases and 7 bases, in that order; junction bases with no gene match: 10. CDR3 in DNA: TGTGCCATCAACCCTAGCGGTGGAGGGGAGCAGTACTTC. Its translation is CAINPSGGGEQYF.

The V and J genes are TRBV6-5 and TRBJ2-7; possible D gene TRBD2, 5 bases. Between the trimmed V and J ends, which lost 7 bases and 4 bases, there was a span of 20 bases. Germline CDR1 and CDR2: MNHEY and SVGAGI. The CDR3 totals 15 residues. For the CDR3, the DNA is TGTGCCAGCAAGGCCCGAGGTCAACTAGGTTACGAGCAGTACTTC. The encoded protein is CASKARGQLGYEQYF.

The V gene is TRBV15, the J gene TRBJ2-3, with TRBD2 identical over 8 bases. Germline lookup yields CDR1 LNHNV and CDR2 YYDKDF (reference sequence). The junction had 18 bases not matched to a gene; V was cut back by 1 base and J by 0 bases. The CDR3 length is 21 residues. CDR3 sequence reads: CATSRGWTSRGRGFSTDTQYF. In DNA form, the CDR3 reads TGTGCCACCAGCAGAGGATGGACTAGCCGGGGTAGGGGTTTCAGCACAGATACGCAGTATTTT.

On this clone itself: Additional DNA sequences in this sample encode the identical CDR3. CDR3 DNA sequence: TGTGCCAGCAGCCTGTACCAAGAGACCCAGTACTTC. Amino acid sequence: CASSLYQETQYF. V is TRBV7-2 and J is TRBJ2-5; D remains ambiguous. Germline V gene data show CDR1 as SGHTA and CDR2 as FQGNSA. This CDR3 has 12 residues. Trimming stripped 5 bases from V and 0 bases from J, with 4 bases between.

CDR3: CASSDGQRYGYTF. CDR3 nucleotide sequence: TGTGCCAGCAGTGACGGACAGCGGTATGGCTACACCTTC. The V gene is TRBV2, the J gene TRBJ1-2; perhaps TRBD1 as D (6 bases). Germline-derived CDR1 and CDR2 are SNHLY and FYNNEI. This CDR3 spans 13 amino acids. V lost 3 bases and J lost 5, with 10 bases in between. Full variable domain (outside the CDR3, taken from reference TRBV2 and TRBJ1-2): EPEVTQTPSHQVTQMGQEVILRCVPISNHLYFYWYRQILGQKVEFLVSFYNNEISEKSEIFDDQFSVERPDGSNFTLKIRSTKLEDSAMYFCASSDGQRYGYTFGSGTRLTVV.

There are a few counts of this clone. The chain links TRBV5-1 to TRBJ1-5, with 7 bases lining up with TRBD1. The junction had 9 bases not matched to a gene; V was cut back by 4 bases and J by 5 bases. CDR1 is SGHRS, CDR2 YFSETQ, per germline. The CDR3 is 15 residues long. The chain's CDR3 is CASSPEGTDDQPQHF. The CDR3 bases are TGCGCCAGCAGCCCTGAAGGGACAGATGATCAGCCCCAGCATTTT.

The chain has TRBV7-2 and TRBJ2-2, with 7 bases lining up with TRBD2. After removal of 10 bases from V and 2 bases from J, the junction contained 4 bases not matched to a gene. Germline CDR1 SGHTA, CDR2 FQGNSA. This CDR3 has 13 amino acids. The CDR3 DNA is TGTGCCACTAGCGGCAGTAACACCGGGGAGCTGTTTTTT. Amino acids: CATSGSNTGELFF.

This clone was detected a few times. J is TRBJ1-1 and V is TRBV4-2, with 8 bases that match TRBD1. The germline V gene encodes CDR1 LGHNA and CDR2 YNFKEQ. The V segment lost 1 base and the J segment 4 bases; nucleotides outside the gene matches: 8. This CDR3 region has 16 residues. The CDR3 DNA reads TGTGCCAGCAGCCAAGTAGGGACAGGTAGGACCACTGAAGCTTTCTTT. Amino acids: CASSQVGTGRTTEAFF.

In this sample, this clone turned up a few times. V gene TRBV7-2 combines with J gene TRBJ2-7; TRBD1 matches 8 bases. The CDR3 is made up of 14 amino acids. Germline CDR1 reads SGHTA; CDR2 reads FQGNSA. V shed 5 bases and J 0 bases; nucleotides not matched to a gene: 3. CDR3: CASSQGQGSYEQYF. The CDR3, as DNA: TGTGCCAGCAGCCAAGGACAGGGCTCCTACGAGCAGTACTTC.

This rearrangement joins TRBV5-6 to TRBJ2-5, with unresolved D. V lost 0 bases, J lost 5 bases, and 8 bases lay in between. Germline CDR1 SGHDT, CDR2 YYEEEE. This CDR3 spans 13 amino acids. The CDR3 loop reads CASSLGAPETQYF. In DNA form, the CDR3 reads TGTGCCAGCAGCTTGGGGGCCCCTGAGACCCAGTACTTC. The full variable domain, rest sourced from reference TRBV5-6 and TRBJ2-5, is DAGVTQSPTHLIKTRGQQVTLRCSPKSGHDTVSWYQQALGQGPQFIFQYYEEEERQRGNFPDRFSGHQFPNYSSELNVNALLLGDSALYLCASSLGAPETQYFGPGTRLLVL.